What follows describes a single T cell receptor beta chain. Antigen specificity is unknown. The sample belongs to a study of type 1 regulatory T cells. In the study overall: T-allo10 is an in vitro-generated, Tr1-enriched CD4 T cell product specific for alloantigen.

The CDR3 contains 14 residues. Germline loops: CDR1 MGHDK, CDR2 SYGVNS. The V gene end was trimmed by 11 bases and the J gene end by 3 bases; junction bases not matched to a gene: 11. Each CDR3 protein gets one entry after TCRdb re-called the reads with MiXCR. The table has tens of thousands of distinct CDR3 sequences, less than 25% seen once. Findings of the study overall: Compared with non-Tr1 cells, Tr1 cells showed a narrower TCR repertoire.

The sample taken for sequencing was cultured type 1 regulatory T (Tr1) cells, either the whole culture or a sorted fraction (not recorded which). The chain uses TRBV25-1 and TRBJ2-7, with 9 positions matching TRBD2. This TCR was sampled from a human donor in good health. The CDR3 sequence is CAGTPGLAIYEQYF. In nucleotides, the CDR3 is TGTGCCGGGACACCGGGACTAGCTATCTACGAGCAGTACTTC.